The 4 T cell receptor beta chains below come from one sample, sequenced in a study of blood T cell repertoires in COVID-19 (dated by TCRdb to the early 2020s). Receptor amplification or capture employed the immunoSEQ multiplex PCR assay. In TCRdb, the immuneACCESS table is reduced to in-frame sequences with V and J assigned. These tables do not hold every clone; where another copy was compared, an unresolved V gene accounts for under half, and the others remain unexplained. This sample comprises tens of thousands of clones, more than 65% of them detected only once. Around 59% of the sample is in the top ten clones. Sequencing was carried out using peripheral blood. The receptors here all came from a man older than 75 with acute or convalescent COVID-19.

This clone was observed many times. The rearrangement uses TRBV29-1 and TRBJ2-4; no clear D gene. Germline CDR1 reads SQVTM; CDR2 reads ANQGSEA. V was shortened by 6 bases and J by 6 bases, with 9 bases between the two germline ends. The CDR3 totals 11 residues. The CDR3 is CSVFSLNIQYF. The CDR3 coding sequence is TGCAGCGTCTTTAGTTTAAACATTCAGTACTTC. Full variable domain (missing parts from reference TRBV29-1 and TRBJ2-4): SAVISQKPSRDICQRGTSLTIQCQVDSQVTMMFWYRQQPGQSLTLIATANQGSEATYESGFVIDKFPISRPNLTFSTLTVSNMSPEDSSIYLCSVFSLNIQYFGAGTRLSVL.

The chain carries TRBV5-4 and TRBJ1-5, with D tentatively TRBD1 (5 bases). V shed 2 bases and J shed 4 bases, with 10 bases lying between them. There are 14 residues in the CDR3. Germline V gene sequence: CDR1 SGHNT, CDR2 YYREEE (reference sequence). The CDR3 DNA is TGTGCCAGCAGCTTCTCAGGGAAGAATCAGCCCCAGCATTTT. It codes for CASSFSGKNQPQHF.

J is TRBJ2-7 and V is TRBV19; D possibly corresponds to TRBD2 (5 bases). Germline assignment: CDR1 LNHDA and CDR2 SQIVND (reference sequence). Trimming shortened V by 0 bases and J by 2 bases, and 11 bases separated the two germline ends. The CDR3 runs to 15 residues. CDR3 amino acids: CASSIDLGETYEQYF. The CDR3 DNA reads as TGTGCCAGTAGTATAGATCTGGGAGAAACCTACGAGCAGTACTTC.

The CDR3 DNA follows: TGTGCCAGCAGCCGTTACTCCAAGGAGGGCTCCGAGCAGTACTTC. As protein: CASSRYSKEGSEQYF. V and J are TRBV3-1 (or the pseudogene TRBV3-2) and TRBJ2-7; D is possibly TRBD2 (6 bases). The CDR3 is 15 residues long. Germline-derived CDR1 and CDR2 are LGHDT and YNNKEL (reference sequence). V dropped 4 bases and J dropped 6 bases, with 19 bases sitting between them.